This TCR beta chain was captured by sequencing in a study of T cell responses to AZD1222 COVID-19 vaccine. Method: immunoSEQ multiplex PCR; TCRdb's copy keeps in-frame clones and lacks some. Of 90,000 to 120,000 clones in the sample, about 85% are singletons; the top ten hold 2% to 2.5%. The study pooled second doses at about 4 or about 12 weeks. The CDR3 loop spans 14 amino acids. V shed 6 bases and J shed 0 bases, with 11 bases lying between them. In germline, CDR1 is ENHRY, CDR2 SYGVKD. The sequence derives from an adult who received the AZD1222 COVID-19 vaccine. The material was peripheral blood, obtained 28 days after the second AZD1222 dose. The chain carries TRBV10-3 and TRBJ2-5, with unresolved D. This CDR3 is CAIRDTSYQETQYF. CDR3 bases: TGTGCCATCAGAGACACATCGTACCAAGAGACCCAGTACTTC.